This T cell receptor beta chain emerged from a study of cytomegalovirus exposure and HLA in healthy donors. Study in general: Caucasian-associated ancestry cluster membership applied to approximately 81% of approximately 420 genotyped donors. Study conclusions and caveats: Highly shared sequence variants in one cluster were likely a sequencing artifact.

CDR3 length equals 14 residues. Germline V lookup: CDR1 SGHRS, CDR2 YFSETQ. V was clipped by 2 bases and J by 7 bases; unmatched bases: 9. 13 Jbeta primers and 60 Vbeta primers were used for the PCR. Here immunoSEQ multiplex PCR was the method, and the copy in TCRdb shows in-frame clones only, minus some. The top ten clones hold 1.5% to 2% of a sample with over 150,000 clones, 60% to 80% of them seen once. On this clone: No antigen is known for it.

This receptor was taken from a woman aged 18-30 years in good health and CMV-seronegative. The material sequenced was PBMCs. The gene calls are TRBV5-1 and TRBJ2-7; 7 bases are shared with TRBD2. In nucleotides, the CDR3 is TGCGCCAGCAGCTTTTATGTAAGGGAGGGAGAGCAGTACTTC. Protein: CASSFYVREGEQYF.